This TCR beta chain was captured in a study of T-cell memory formation after mild COVID-19. V gave up 5 bases and J gave up 10 bases; unmatched junction bases: 5. The CDR3 length is 12 residues. The germline V gene encodes CDR1 MGHDK and CDR2 SYGVNS. MiXCR was run by TCRdb on the 5' RACE reads, yielding one entry per CDR3 protein. Among around 300,000 distinct CDR3 sequences listed, over 10% were seen once. This clonotype was seen a few times. The clonotype comes from a man aged 18 to 35 who had mild COVID-19 (a few samples of this study predate the infection). Cell type and time point are not known. V usage is TRBV25-1 and J usage is TRBJ2-1; TRBD1 matches 7 bases. Input material: PBMCs or a T cell subset sorted from them (not recorded which). The CDR3 bases are TGTGCCAGCAGTCGACAGGGTCGGGAGCAGTTCTTC. It is translated as CASSRQGREQFF.